This T cell receptor (beta chain) was documented in a study of CD8 T cells in ankylosing spondylitis. Notes on the study in general: In ankylosing spondylitis blood, a motif of roughly 8 highly homologous TCR beta variants appeared characteristic. Clones linked with disease were CD8+ and fairly uncommon in the peripheral blood. The study looked at matched synovial fluid samples from ankylosing spondylitis patients. Disease-linked clones were reported to be significantly enriched there.

By quantitative 5'-RACE with molecular barcodes, the TCR beta libraries were made. TCRdb ran MiXCR on the 5' RACE reads and lists one entry per CDR3 protein. The sample has approximately 92,000 distinct CDR3 sequences; about 8.8% are singletons. This clonotype was seen ten or more times. Its cognate antigen is unknown. CDR1 and CDR2 from the germline V gene are SGHTA and FQGNSA. Deletions cut 4 bases from V and 7 bases from J, with 15 bases between. CDR3 length equals 14 residues. The chain joins TRBV7-2 to TRBJ2-3; the D gene is possibly TRBD2 (6 bases). The sequenced sample was blood, either unsorted or a sorted T cell fraction (not recorded which). This clonotype was obtained from a male donor with ankylosing spondylitis or in good health (not recorded which). The CDR3 nucleotides are TGTGCCAGCAGCTCACTCCGGGGGAGACATACGCAGTATTTT. It translates to CASSSLRGRHTQYF.